This T cell receptor beta chain is from a study of beta chain features in type 1 diabetes. Study-level points and caveats: The study notes PCR might favor shorter templates equally in patients and controls. Among patients with Type 1 diabetes, TCRB CDR3s were moderately but significantly shorter in every one of the four CD4+ subsets.

Averaging roughly 120 mL, one heparinised blood draw was given by each donor. CD45RO/CCR7/CD25/CD127/CD95/CD27 separated CD4+ naive, central memory, regulatory and stem cell-like memory cells by sorting. V lost 5 bases to trimming and J lost 4 bases, with 14 bases between them. CDR1 and CDR2 from the germline V gene are SGHTA and FQGNSA. CDR3 length: 14 amino acids. Expressed TCRB transcripts were sequenced because the entire RNA isolate underwent reverse transcription. Measured with immunoSEQ multiplex PCR; TCRdb has only the in-frame clones, and not every one. The sample lists about 260,000 clones, over 65% seen once, with 0.053% in the top ten. With respect to this clone: Its antigen remains unknown.

The chain joins TRBV7-2 to TRBJ2-5; perhaps TRBD1 as D (5 bases). The TCR was taken from a man under 40 in good health. Sample: naive CD4+ T cells from blood. The DNA for the CDR3 is TGTGCCAGCAGCCAAGATCCAGGGATAGAGACCCAGTACTTC. As protein: CASSQDPGIETQYF.